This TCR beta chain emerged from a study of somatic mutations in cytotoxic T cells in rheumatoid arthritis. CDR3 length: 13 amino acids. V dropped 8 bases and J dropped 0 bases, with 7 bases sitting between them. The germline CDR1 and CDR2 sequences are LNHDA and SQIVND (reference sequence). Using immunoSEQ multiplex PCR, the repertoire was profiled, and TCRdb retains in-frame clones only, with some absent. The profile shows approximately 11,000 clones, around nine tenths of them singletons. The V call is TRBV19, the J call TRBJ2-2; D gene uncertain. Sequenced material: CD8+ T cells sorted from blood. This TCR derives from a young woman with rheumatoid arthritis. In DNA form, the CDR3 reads TGTGCCAGTTTAGTCACGAACACCGGGGAGCTGTTTTTT. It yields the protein CASLVTNTGELFF.